This TCR beta chain derives from a study of breast tumors, draining lymph nodes, adjacent tissues. TCRdb called the multiplex PCR reads again in MiXCR, with one record for every CDR3 protein. The sample shows tens of thousands of distinct CDR3 sequences, roughly three quarters of them seen only once. In regard to this clonotype: Its specificity is unknown. An end of the junction differs from the germline gene, which may be a read error.

General study findings and limits: Findings are consistent with lymph node origin and intratumoral expansion of most tumor T cells.

In germline, CDR1 is ENHRY, CDR2 SYGVKD. The CDR3 runs to 15 residues. The sequencing sample was made of tumor-adjacent breast tissue. The chain carries TRBV10-3 and TRBJ1-6; the D gene is possibly TRBD1 (5 bases). The source of this sequence is a female donor with breast cancer. Some clones in this sample may be carry-over from other donors' samples. In DNA form, the CDR3 reads TGTGCCAGCAGTTACTCTGGGCAGGGTGATTCACCCCTCCACTTT. It translates to CASSYSGQGDSPLHF.